The clone carrying this T cell receptor beta chain was recorded many times. The antigen remains undetermined. V lost 3 bases to trimming and J lost 9 bases; unmatched junction nucleotides: 8. The CDR3 consists of 15 residues. These data are taken from a study of CD8 T cells in ankylosing spondylitis. Study-level results: A TCR beta motif of several highly homologous variants seemed to mark ankylosing spondylitis blood.

A single record per CDR3 protein comes from TCRdb applying MiXCR to the 5' RACE reads. The table includes some 840,000 distinct CDR3 sequences, about an eighth detected once. The source of this sequence is a male donor with ankylosing spondylitis. J is TRBJ2-1 and V is TRBV12-3 or TRBV12-4; 10 bases are a match to TRBD2. Specimen: blood, either unsorted or a sorted T cell fraction (not recorded which). CDR3 amino acids: CASSFSVAGGFEQFF. CDR3 DNA sequence: TGTGCCAGCAGTTTCTCGGTAGCGGGAGGATTTGAGCAGTTCTTC.